This T cell receptor beta chain was documented in a study of cytomegalovirus exposure and HLA in healthy donors. Study at large: A subsequent analysis stated that the 120 or so validation repertoires were run on the same platform as the 650 to 850 first-cohort repertoires.

Study results and limitations: Confirmation was obtained in vitro that three CMV-associated chains are specific for CMV antigens.

The assay was immunoSEQ multiplex PCR, and TCRdb's table has in-frame clones only and misses some. Of approximately 300,000 clones detected, approximately 90% appear once; the ten largest clones hold around 0.8%. In germline, CDR1 is WSHSY, CDR2 SAAADI. The CDR3 length is 14 residues. Trimming stripped 5 bases from V and 2 bases from J, with 11 bases between. The donors formed part of the approximately 120-subject validation cohort, distinct from the approximately 630-subject first cohort. On this clone: Its antigen remains unidentified.

Source material: PBMCs. This clonotype originated in a woman under 30 in good health and CMV-seronegative. The V call is TRBV10-2, the J call TRBJ2-3; no clear D gene. Written as DNA, the CDR3 is TGCGCCAGCAGTCCTACAGCTCTCACAGATACGCAGTATTTT. This translates into CASSPTALTDTQYF.